The 15 T cell receptor beta chains reported below all come from one sample, sequenced in a study of graft-versus-host responses after intestinal transplantation. Clones were sequenced by immunoSEQ multiplex PCR, and TCRdb holds only the in-frame ones, with some missing. The table has approximately 33,000 clones, roughly 80% seen once. The antigens these receptors bind are not known. The sample consisted of unstimulated CD8+ T cells sorted from spleen or lymph node cells, taken before intestinal transplant. The receptors derive from a human donor who received an intestinal transplant.

The chain joins TRBV4-1 to TRBJ1-4; D may be TRBD1 (6 bases). V lost 4 bases and J 3 bases, leaving 21 bases between the germline ends. Germline CDR1 reads MGHRA; CDR2 reads YSYEKL. The CDR3 has 18 residues. The CDR3 reads CASSPPSFLQGANEKLFF. In nucleotides, the CDR3 is TGCGCCAGCAGCCCACCGTCTTTCCTACAGGGTGCTAATGAAAAACTGTTTTTT.

The genes are TRBV27 and TRBJ1-1, with D maybe TRBD1 (5 bases). This CDR3 has 15 amino acids. Trimming shortened V by 4 bases and J by 0 bases, and 12 bases separated the two germline ends. Germline CDR1 is MNHEY and CDR2 is SMNVEV (reference sequence). CDR3 protein: CASSSRPGVNTEAFF. The CDR3 DNA is TGTGCCAGCAGTTCCCGGCCGGGGGTGAACACTGAAGCTTTCTTT.

This rearrangement joins TRBV7-9 to TRBJ2-5; TRBD1 is a possible D gene (8 bases). The CDR3 has 17 residues. Germline values: CDR1 SEHNR, CDR2 FQNEAQ (reference sequence). The V gene lost 2 bases and the J gene lost 2 bases, with 18 bases spanning the gap. CDR3 coding DNA: TGTGCCAGCAGCTTAATACAGGGGGGAGGGTCTCAAGAGACCCAGTACTTC. Amino acid sequence: CASSLIQGGGSQETQYF.

This chain uses TRBV2 with TRBJ2-1; TRBD2 matches 10 bases. CDR3 length equals 13 residues. The V segment lost 7 bases and the J segment 5 bases; nucleotides outside the gene matches: 2. CDR1 SNHLY and CDR2 FYNNEI come from the germline V gene. The CDR3 DNA follows: TGTGCCAGCACCGGACTAGCGGACAATGAGCAGTTCTTC. Protein sequence: CASTGLADNEQFF.

V usage is TRBV6-1 and J usage is TRBJ2-3; 9 bases agree with TRBD1. CDR1 MNHNS and CDR2 SASEGT come from the germline V gene. The J segment lost 5 bases and the V segment lost 4 bases, leaving 7 bases of the junction unmatched. CDR3 size: 15 residues. CDR3 DNA sequence: TGTGCCAGCAGTGGCGGTCACAGGGGGCAAGATACGCAGTATTTT. This translates into CASSGGHRGQDTQYF.

The chain joins TRBV2 to TRBJ2-3; no definite D call. The V gene lost 4 bases and the J gene lost 2 bases, with 10 bases spanning the gap. The V gene's germline CDR1 is SNHLY and CDR2 FYNNEI. The CDR3 is 14 residues long. As DNA, the CDR3 is TGTGCCAGCAGTGGAGTGGTGGTCACAGATACGCAGTATTTT. Translating gives CASSGVVVTDTQYF.

The gene calls are TRBV15 and TRBJ1-4, with a tentative D call TRBD1 (5 bases). In germline, CDR1 is LNHNV, CDR2 YYDKDF (reference sequence). The CDR3 loop spans 16 amino acids. Trimming took off 0 bases at V and 5 bases at J, with 13 bases between the two ends. This chain's CDR3 is CATSRDLGKGNEKLFF. The DNA of the CDR3 is TGTGCCACCAGCAGAGATCTGGGGAAGGGGAATGAAAAACTGTTTTTT.

The genes are TRBV15 and TRBJ2-1; 10 bases map to TRBD2. This CDR3 is built from 15 residues. V gave up 6 bases and J gave up 5 bases; unmatched junction bases: 7. Germline CDR1 reads LNHNV; CDR2 reads YYDKDF (reference sequence). CDR3 in amino acids: CATSTGTSVDNEQFF. Here the CDR3 DNA reads TGTGCCACCAGTACAGGGACTAGCGTTGACAATGAGCAGTTCTTC. Together with reference TRBV15 and TRBJ2-1, the CDR3 gives the full variable domain: DAMVIQNPRYQVTQFGKPVTLSCSQTLNHNVMYWYQQKSSQAPKLLFHYYDKDFNNEADTPDNFQSRRPNTSFCFLDIRSPGLGDTAMYLCATSTGTSVDNEQFFGPGTRLTVL.

V and J are TRBV6-1 and TRBJ1-6; the D is unclear. Germline loops: CDR1 MNHNS, CDR2 SASEGT. This CDR3 is 15 amino acids long. V shed 2 bases and J shed 9 bases, with 14 bases lying between them. CDR3 nucleotides: TGTGCCAGCAGTGAATTTGAGGGTACGGGTTCACCCCTCCACTTT. Translated, it gives CASSEFEGTGSPLHF.

The V gene is TRBV5-8, the J gene TRBJ2-1; TRBD1 matches 7 bases. Unmatched junction bases numbered 4, after V lost 4 bases and J lost 0 bases. Germline assignment: CDR1 SGHTS and CDR2 YDEGEE. The CDR3 has 15 residues. CDR3 sequence reads: CASSPGTDSYNEQFF. The CDR3 DNA reads as TGTGCCAGCAGCCCCGGGACAGACTCCTACAATGAGCAGTTCTTC. Variable domain in full (rest from reference TRBV5-8 and TRBJ2-1): EAGVTQSPTHLIKTRGQQATLRCSPISGHTSVYWYQQALGLGLQFLLWYDEGEERNRGNFPPRFSGRQFPNYSSELNVNALELEDSALYLCASSPGTDSYNEQFFGPGTRLTVL.

The chain joins TRBV7-9 to TRBJ2-2; no clear D. The ends were cut back, 2 bases at V and 0 bases at J, with 10 bases in the middle. Per germline, CDR1 SEHNR and CDR2 FQNEAQ (reference sequence). This CDR3 contains 16 residues. CDR3 nucleotide sequence: TGTGCCAGCAGCTTATTGGAGAGAGCGAACACCGGGGAGCTGTTTTTT. Its translation: CASSLLERANTGELFF.

V usage is TRBV2 and J usage is TRBJ2-5; 13 bases map to TRBD2. J was trimmed by 5 bases and V by 8 bases; bases with no gene match: 8. The CDR3 totals 15 residues. In germline, CDR1 is SNHLY, CDR2 FYNNEI. The CDR3 loop reads CASDGTSGIRETQYF. The CDR3 DNA reads TGTGCCAGCGATGGGACTAGCGGGATTCGGGAGACCCAGTACTTC.

The chain carries TRBV5-1 and TRBJ2-7, with D possibly matching TRBD1 (6 bases). Germline CDR1 reads SGHRS; CDR2 reads YFSETQ. V was shortened by 4 bases and J by 2 bases, with 16 bases between the two germline ends. The CDR3 sequence is 15 residues long. CDR3 in amino acids: CASSLDGWTAYEQYF. CDR3 nucleotide sequence: TGCGCCAGCAGCCTTGACGGGTGGACAGCCTACGAGCAGTACTTC.

The chain couples TRBV12-1 to TRBJ1-2; the DNA was not used to check the table's D call, TRBD1. TRBV12-1 represents a pseudogene. CDR3 size: 17 residues. CDR3 bases: TGTGCCAGCAGCTTTGTCGGGGACACAAATTGCAATGGCGGCTACACCTTC. Its protein is CASSFVGDTNCNGGYTF.

This clone showed up many times. This rearrangement joins TRBV29-1 to TRBJ2-1; D is unresolved. The V gene lost 6 bases and the J gene lost 5 bases, with 14 bases spanning the gap. Germline CDR1 SQVTM, CDR2 ANQGSEA. The CDR3 consists of 13 residues. The CDR3 region is CSVPSFYNNEQFF. DNA for the CDR3: TGCAGCGTCCCGTCATTCTATAACAATGAGCAGTTCTTC.